Sequencing of this TCR beta chain was carried out in a study of human T cells and chemical hapten exposure listed by TCRdb under 2021. About the full investigation: For sensitization, 2% DPC in acetone was applied to a 2 cm by 2 cm area of upper inner arm skin. Blood for TCR sequencing was provided by twenty-nine alopecia patients at one to four time points (pre-sensitization, 2, 6 and 24 weeks). Patients additionally received weekly therapeutic DPC doses to the scalp throughout the roughly 25-week study period. Libraries were combined into a pool for sequencing, and differences in TCR yield between samples came mainly from small differences in library volumes within the pool. Patch testing was done on the upper back using Finn chambers containing 0.01% DPC, and results were scored after 6 days according to International Contact Dermatitis Research Group standards. Blood samples were taken from patients before sensitization (week 0) and at 2, 6 and about 24 weeks after DPC sensitization. This study followed changes in the peripheral blood TCR repertoire in vivo during primary and secondary sensitization of alopecia patients to the hapten diphenylcyclopropenone (DPC). Alopecia areata with under or over 50% scalp involvement, alopecia totalis and alopecia universalis were represented in the patient cohort, which was mostly female. General conclusions and limits of the study: No change with DPC sensitization was found in the number of TCRs above 1 in 1000 frequency, and no evidence of global repertoire structure alterations was found. Compared with pre-sensitization or healthy control sets, expanded TCRs formed significantly more large CDR3 similarity clusters, which is consistent with antigen-driven responses. Patch test score was positively correlated with the number of PT1 expanded TCRs, with significance at thresholds 8, 16 and 32 but not at 4. All patients had alopecia, a presumed autoimmune disease, so their immune response might differ from that of healthy individuals. Repeated subsampling changed both the strength of the expansion versus patch-test correlation and the threshold at which that correlation became significant.

This clonotype was found a few times. The clone's antigen remains unknown. A read error may produce the germline difference seen at one junction end. CDR1 and CDR2 were assigned from the germline V gene as SGHRS and YFSETQ. Reading from cysteine to phenylalanine, the CDR3 counts 13 amino acids. Only the CDR3 portion is preserved as DNA: 39 bases, with reading frame beginning at the first base. The time point tag for this specimen amounts to: patch test 1, 2 weeks after DPC sensitization. The label giving this sample's treatment or condition can be read as: therapeutic diphenylcyclopropenone sensitization with weekly scalp DPC. Blood at each patch-test visit was drawn before the patch test was applied. Patients were eligible if aged 18 to 70, diagnosed with alopecia and judged suitable for DPC therapy, and pregnant patients were excluded. Unfractionated whole blood was collected in Tempus Blood RNA tubes, and total RNA was extracted from that blood.

The library was produced with RACE. The sequencing machine was a NextSeq 500. During library preparation, unique molecular identifiers were attached to individual cDNA molecules so that TCRs could be counted quantitatively and reproducibly. Both TCR alpha and TCR beta chains were sequenced from each blood RNA sample. Turning to the authors' computational methods: The median number of TCRs per sample was approximately 96,000, ranging from 23,224 to 690,600. The Decombinator software suite was used to annotate the V, J and CDR3 of the TCR reads. For the PS versus PT1 abundance plots, all samples were subsampled to the same number of TCRs (28,000). TCRs were defined as expanded if absent before sensitization and observed at least eight times at the 2-week time point. Clones were called with MiXCR by TCRdb after fastp trimmed the public reads at Q25, and only in-frame beta chains were retained. Rows with a matching CDR3 protein are joined into one entry that keeps the most common DNA and genes. TCRdb, rather than the study authors, made the V and J calls. This sample holds under 200,000 distinct CDR3 sequences; around 13% were observed only once. The ten largest account for 1.5% to 2% of the sample.

The chain joins TRBV5-1 to TRBJ2-7, with no confidently assigned D gene. Sequences were derived from whole blood, sampled in connection with sensitization to the hapten diphenylcyclopropenone (DPC). The clonotype was recovered from a woman aged 25-40 years with alopecia areata. Some clones in this sample may be carry-over from other donors' samples. The DNA is as follows: TGCGCCAGCAGTTTGGACGGCTTCTACGAGCAGTACTTC. This encodes CASSLDGFYEQYF.